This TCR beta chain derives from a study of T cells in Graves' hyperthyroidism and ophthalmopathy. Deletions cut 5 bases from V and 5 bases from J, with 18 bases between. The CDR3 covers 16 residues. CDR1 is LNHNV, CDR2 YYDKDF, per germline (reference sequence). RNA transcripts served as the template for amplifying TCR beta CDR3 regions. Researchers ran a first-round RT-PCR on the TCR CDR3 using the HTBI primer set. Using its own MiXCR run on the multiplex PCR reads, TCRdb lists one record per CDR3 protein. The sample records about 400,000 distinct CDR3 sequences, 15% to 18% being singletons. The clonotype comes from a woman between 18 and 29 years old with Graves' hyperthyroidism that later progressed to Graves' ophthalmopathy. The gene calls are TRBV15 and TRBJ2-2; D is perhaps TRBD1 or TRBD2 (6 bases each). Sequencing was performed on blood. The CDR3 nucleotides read TGTGCCACCAGCTCCGGGGGCGGGAAGGAGACCGGGGAGCTGTTTTTT. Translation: CATSSGGGKETGELFF.